These 6 T cell receptor beta chains were all obtained from the same sample, sequenced in a study of T-cell memory formation after mild COVID-19. TCRdb re-called the 5' RACE reads with MiXCR, one entry per CDR3 protein. This sample yields under 300,000 distinct CDR3 sequences, of which about a sixth are seen a single time; around 3.8% belongs to the top ten. The sample taken for sequencing was PBMCs or a T cell subset sorted from them (not recorded which). These receptors all come from a young man who had mild COVID-19 (a few samples of this study predate the infection). Cell type and time point are not known.

This chain uses TRBV7-3 with TRBJ2-5; 12 nucleotides align to TRBD2. Germline trimming cut 5 bases from V and 4 bases from J; bases unmatched to any gene: 5. Germline V CDR1 and CDR2: SGHTA, FQGTGA. The length of the CDR3 is 15 residues. CDR3 DNA sequence: TGTGCCAGCAGCCCTCTAGCGGGGGGGCTAGAGACCCAGTACTTC. The encoded protein is CASSPLAGGLETQYF.

This clonotype was counted only a few times. The chain recombines TRBV5-1 with TRBJ2-5, with 9 bases identical to TRBD2. CDR1 and CDR2 (germline): SGHRS, YFSETQ. This CDR3 region has 15 residues. V shed 6 bases and J 7 bases; nucleotides not matched to a gene: 13. CDR3 region: CASMANSGGSGTQYF. The CDR3 DNA reads as TGCGCCAGCATGGCGAATAGCGGGGGCTCTGGGACCCAGTACTTC.

The V and J genes are TRBV7-2 and TRBJ2-3; D possibly uses TRBD1 or TRBD2 (6 bases each). The CDR3 consists of 15 residues. The V end lost 1 base, the J end lost 11 bases, and 19 bases lay between the germline ends. Germline CDR1 SGHTA, CDR2 FQGNSA. As DNA, the CDR3 is TGTGCCAGCAGCTTAGACCAGTATCGGGGGCTCGGGCAGTATTTT. It translates to CASSLDQYRGLGQYF.

The chain links TRBV6-2 or TRBV6-3 to TRBJ2-7; D may be TRBD1 or TRBD2 (5 bases each). V lost 8 bases, J lost 2 bases, and 19 bases lay in between. This CDR3 spans 15 amino acids. Germline CDR1 reads MNHEY; CDR2 reads SVGEGT. The CDR3 DNA sequence: TGTGCCAGCTGCTTGGGGGACGGAGTGGCCTACGAGCAGTACTTC. This encodes CASCLGDGVAYEQYF.

There are a few counts of this clonotype. V gene TRBV7-9 combines with J gene TRBJ2-2; 11 nucleotides align to TRBD1. Trimming at V came to 5 bases and at J to 4 bases, leaving 12 bases not matched to a gene. The CDR3 length is 18 residues. Germline-derived CDR1 and CDR2 are SEHNR and FQNEAQ (reference sequence). The CDR3: CASSLPPDRGPGTGELFF. CDR3 coding DNA: TGTGCCAGCAGCCTCCCCCCGGACAGGGGGCCGGGCACCGGGGAGCTGTTTTTT.

The table lists this clonotype with a few counts. This sequence joins TRBV12-3 or TRBV12-4 and TRBJ2-4, with D possibly being TRBD1 or TRBD2 (5 bases each). V shed 8 bases and J shed 8 bases, with 16 bases lying between them. CDR3 size: 13 residues. CDR3 amino acids: CASGSWDGDIQYF. The CDR3 DNA reads as TGTGCCAGCGGATCCTGGGACGGGGACATTCAGTACTTC.